Detailed here is one TCR beta chain. What it binds is unknown. Measured with immunoSEQ multiplex PCR; TCRdb has only the in-frame clones, and not every one. The repertoire has some 14,000 clones, 52% of them found once; the top ten carry 30% to 35%. The record originates from a study of cytotoxic CD8 clonotypes in ibrutinib-treated CLL. Turning to the study itself: Enrolment comprised approximately 10 relapsed/refractory and roughly 15 treatment-naive patients; approximately 18 were IGHV unmutated. Each sample contained, on average, under 270,000 productive templates and some 90,000 productive rearrangements. Study-level results: Patients showed higher baseline clonality than age-matched healthy donors, and it tracked circulating CD8+ T-cell counts. Few clonotypes were public, and these shrank or held steady under treatment.

V trimming: 5 bases; J trimming: 3 bases; junction bases outside the gene matches: 9. The CDR3 is 15 residues long. The germline V gene has CDR1 LGHNA and CDR2 YNFKEQ. This TCR was sampled from a human donor with chronic lymphocytic leukemia. V is TRBV4-2 and J is TRBJ1-2, with 7 positions matching TRBD1. Sequencing was performed on PBMCs, taken at a roughly 25-month disease-progression time point, from a patient treated with ibrutinib. CDR3 amino acids: CASSTGGGADYGYTF. The CDR3 nucleotides are TGTGCCAGCAGCACAGGAGGGGGCGCAGACTATGGCTACACCTTC.